The clone carrying this T cell receptor beta chain appeared once. The data were produced by immunoSEQ multiplex PCR, yet TCRdb's version contains in-frame clones alone and is incomplete. The sample shows approximately 94,000 clones, almost 97% of them seen only once. These data belong to a study of technical replicates of blood from four donors. The receptor comes from a human donor in good health. Source material: T cells isolated from PBMCs.

CDR3 amino acids: CASSLGESHYEQYF. CDR3 in DNA: TGTGCCAGCAGCCTTGGGGAGAGTCATTACGAGCAGTACTTC. The chain uses TRBV5-6 and TRBJ2-7; D possibly corresponds to TRBD2 (5 bases). Trimming took 4 bases from V and 4 from J, leaving 15 bases between them. CDR3 length equals 14 residues. CDR1 and CDR2 (germline): SGHDT, YYEEEE. The variable domain in full, completed from reference TRBV5-6 and TRBJ2-7, reads DAGVTQSPTHLIKTRGQQVTLRCSPKSGHDTVSWYQQALGQGPQFIFQYYEEEERQRGNFPDRFSGHQFPNYSSELNVNALLLGDSALYLCASSLGESHYEQYFGPGTRLTVT.